This TCR beta chain was obtained from a study of response to subunit inactivated influenza vaccine. In its sample, this clonotype was seen a few times. TCRdb processed the RT-PCR reads anew with MiXCR; each CDR3 protein has one entry. The sample lists 430,000 or so distinct CDR3 sequences; approximately 9.9% were seen once. The receptor was isolated from a man between 50 and 59 years old who received an inactivated influenza vaccine. The input for sequencing was PBMCs from blood, taken roughly 46 days after vaccination.

The CDR3 sequence is CASSLGQGHGYTF. DNA for the CDR3: TGCGCCAGCAGCTTGGGACAGGGCCATGGCTACACCTTC. The rearrangement joins TRBV5-1 to TRBJ1-2; TRBD1 agrees at 7 bases. Trimming at V came to 0 bases and at J to 6 bases, leaving 2 bases not matched to a gene. The CDR3 spans 13 residues. CDR1 SGHRS and CDR2 YFSETQ come from the germline V gene.